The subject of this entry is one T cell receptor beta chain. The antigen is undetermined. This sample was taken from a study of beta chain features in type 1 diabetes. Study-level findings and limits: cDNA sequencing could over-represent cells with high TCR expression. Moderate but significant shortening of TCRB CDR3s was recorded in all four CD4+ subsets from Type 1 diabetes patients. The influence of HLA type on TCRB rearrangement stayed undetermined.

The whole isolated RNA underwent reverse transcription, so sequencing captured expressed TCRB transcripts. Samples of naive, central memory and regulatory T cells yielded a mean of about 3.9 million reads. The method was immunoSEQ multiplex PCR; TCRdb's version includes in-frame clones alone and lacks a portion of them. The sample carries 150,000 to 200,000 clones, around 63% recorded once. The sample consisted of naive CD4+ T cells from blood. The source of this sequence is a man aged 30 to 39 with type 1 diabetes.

The CDR3 DNA reads TGCAGCGTTGAAGAAGGGACAACAGAGACCCAGTACTTC. Protein: CSVEEGTTETQYF. The rearrangement uses TRBV29-1 and TRBJ2-5, with D tentatively TRBD1 (6 bases). In germline, CDR1 is SQVTM, CDR2 ANQGSEA. Trimming removed 0 bases from V and 4 bases from J, with 9 bases in between. This CDR3 is 13 amino acids long.